Presented here are 32 T cell receptor beta chains from one specimen sequenced in a study of T cells after somatic rescue of genetic block. TCRdb's copy holds only in-frame clones and misses some; the assay was immunoSEQ multiplex PCR. The table lists around 64,000 clones, about 90% of them singletons. Sequences were obtained from peripheral blood mononuclear cells (PBMCs). The receptor source for this set is a man between 35 and 55 years old.

This clone was counted only a few times. This chain links TRBV4-1 with TRBJ1-1, with D hard to call. Trimming removed 0 bases at V and 1 base at J, with 9 bases between. Germline V lookup: CDR1 MGHRA, CDR2 YSYEKL. The CDR3 is made up of 15 amino acids. The CDR3 DNA is TGCGCCAGCAGCCAAGAATGGACCGCGAACACTGAAGCTTTCTTT. It codes for CASSQEWTANTEAFF.

The chain links TRBV6-1 to TRBJ1-5; D unclear. Germline V gene sequence: CDR1 MNHNS, CDR2 SASEGT. The CDR3 extends over 15 amino acids. The ends were cut back, 3 bases at V and 0 bases at J, with 9 bases in the middle. The CDR3 coding sequence is TGTGCCAGCAGTGAGTGGACGGATAGCAATCAGCCCCAGCATTTT. Protein: CASSEWTDSNQPQHF.

The chain couples TRBV6-1 to TRBJ2-1, with 10 bases matching TRBD2. The germline V gene encodes CDR1 MNHNS and CDR2 SASEGT. This CDR3 is built from 16 residues. J lost 7 bases, V lost 4 bases, and 10 bases had no gene match. CDR3 loop: CASSASGTSAQNEQFF. The CDR3 coding sequence is TGTGCCAGCAGTGCCTCCGGGACTAGCGCACAGAATGAGCAGTTCTTC.

The genes are TRBV4-1 and TRBJ1-4; D is unresolved. From germline, CDR1 is MGHRA and CDR2 YSYEKL. The CDR3 spans 14 residues. V lost 2 bases and J 8 bases, leaving 12 bases between the germline ends. Here the CDR3 reads CASSQTQNGEKLFF. Written as DNA, the CDR3 is TGCGCCAGCAGCCAAACACAAAATGGAGAAAAACTGTTTTTT.

The chain combines TRBV28 with TRBJ2-7; no clear D. Looked up from germline, CDR1 is MDHEN and CDR2 is SYDVKM. The CDR3 length is 15 residues. V lost 2 bases and J lost 4, with 15 bases in between. The CDR3 reads CASSLDSLDWYEQYF. The CDR3 nucleotides read TGTGCCAGCAGTTTAGATTCGCTGGATTGGTACGAGCAGTACTTC. The entire variable domain, with the rest obtained from reference TRBV28 and TRBJ2-7, is as follows: DVKVTQSSRYLVKRTGEKVFLECVQDMDHENMFWYRQDPGLGLRLIYFSYDVKMKEKGDIPEGYSVSREKKERFSLILESASTNQTSMYLCASSLDSLDWYEQYFGPGTRLTVT.

The genes are TRBV7-9 and TRBJ2-1, with D tentatively TRBD2 (5 bases). This CDR3 contains 14 residues. Germline-derived CDR1 and CDR2 are SEHNR and FQNEAQ (reference sequence). Trimming stripped 5 bases from V and 11 bases from J, with 19 bases between. CDR3 nucleotide sequence: TGTGCCAGCAGCCTAACGGGGTGGTTTGCCCAGCAGTTCTTC. Amino acid sequence: CASSLTGWFAQQFF.

CDR3 protein: CASSNLAGGTDTQYF. The CDR3 DNA sequence: TGTGCCAGCAGTAACCTAGCGGGAGGCACAGATACGCAGTATTTT. The chain carries TRBV6-1 and TRBJ2-3, with 10 bases fitting TRBD2. J was trimmed by 1 base and V by 5 bases; bases with no gene match: 3. CDR1 is MNHNS and CDR2 is SASEGT in the germline V gene. The CDR3 loop spans 15 amino acids.

The rearrangement uses TRBV11-2 and TRBJ2-7; 9 nucleotides agree with TRBD1. The CDR3 totals 15 residues. CDR1 is SGHAT, CDR2 FQNNGV, per germline. The trim removed 2 bases at V and 0 bases at J, leaving 2 bases unmatched. The CDR3 protein is CASSLPTGGSYEQYF. The CDR3 DNA reads TGTGCCAGCAGCTTACCGACAGGGGGCTCCTACGAGCAGTACTTC. Drawing the rest from reference TRBV11-2 and TRBJ2-7, the complete variable domain is EAGVAQSPRYKIIEKRQSVAFWCNPISGHATLYWYQQILGQGPKLLIQFQNNGVVDDSQLPKDRFSAERLKGVDSTLKIQPAKLEDSAVYLCASSLPTGGSYEQYFGPGTRLTVT.

The rearrangement uses TRBV18 and TRBJ2-7; 10 bases line up with TRBD1. J lost 6 bases, V lost 3 bases, and 2 bases had no gene match. This CDR3 region has 13 residues. In germline, CDR1 is KGHSH, CDR2 LQKENI. CDR3 coding DNA: TGTGCCAGCTCACCGGGACAGGGGACCGAGCAGTACTTC. Translation: CASSPGQGTEQYF. Drawing the rest from reference TRBV18 and TRBJ2-7, the complete variable domain is NAGVMQNPRHLVRRRGQEARLRCSPMKGHSHVYWYRQLPEEGLKFMVYLQKENIIDESGMPKERFSAEFPKEGPSILRIQQVVRGDSAAYFCASSPGQGTEQYFGPGTRLTVT.

This clone has just one count. DNA for the CDR3: TGTGCCAGCTCACAGGGTGATTTAGAGCCCCAGCATTTT. Translation gives CASSQGDLEPQHF. The V gene is TRBV18, the J gene TRBJ1-5; D is unresolved. V shed 4 bases and J shed 8 bases, with 12 bases lying between them. This CDR3 region has 13 residues. Per the germline V gene, CDR1 is KGHSH and CDR2 is LQKENI.

The V gene is TRBV5-6, the J gene TRBJ1-1; tentatively, D is TRBD1 (5 bases). CDR1 and CDR2 from the germline V gene are SGHDT and YYEEEE. CDR3 length: 13 residues. V dropped 4 bases and J dropped 4 bases, with 11 bases sitting between them. CDR3 loop: CASSIGASTEAFF. DNA of the CDR3: TGTGCCAGCAGCATCGGGGCTTCCACTGAAGCTTTCTTT.

This sequence joins TRBV10-3 and TRBJ1-2; unclear D gene. The CDR3 is made up of 13 amino acids. V shed 3 bases and J shed 4 bases, with 9 bases lying between them. From germline, CDR1 is ENHRY and CDR2 SYGVKD. The CDR3: CAISDQEAYGYTF. CDR3 in DNA: TGTGCCATCAGTGACCAGGAGGCCTATGGCTACACCTTC.

The V and J genes are TRBV25-1 and TRBJ2-6, with a weak D call TRBD1 (5 bases). Trimming stripped 2 bases from V and 0 bases from J, with 11 bases between. CDR3 length equals 17 residues. Germline V gene lookup returns CDR1 MGHDK and CDR2 SYGVNS. The CDR3: CASSEGHSSSGANVLTF. The DNA of the CDR3 is TGTGCCAGCAGTGAAGGACACTCCTCCTCTGGGGCCAACGTCCTGACTTTC.

This sequence joins TRBV30 and TRBJ2-5; perhaps TRBD2 as D (5 bases). The CDR3 has 14 residues. Between the trimmed V and J ends, which lost 0 bases and 3 bases, there was a span of 11 bases. Germline-derived CDR1 and CDR2 are GTSNPN and SVGIG (reference sequence). The CDR3 DNA follows: TGTGCCTGGAGTGTGGGGAGAGCGGAAGAGACCCAGTACTTC. This translates into CAWSVGRAEETQYF.

The J gene is TRBJ2-7, the V gene TRBV7-9; D call uncertain. The CDR3 contains 14 residues. V was trimmed by 3 bases and J by 1 base, leaving 10 bases between them. Per germline, CDR1 SEHNR and CDR2 FQNEAQ (reference sequence). The CDR3 DNA sequence: TGTGCCAGCAGCTTTGTTGGTAGTTCCTACGAGCAGTACTTC. Residues: CASSFVGSSYEQYF. Full variable domain (missing parts from reference TRBV7-9 and TRBJ2-7): DTGVSQNPRHKITKRGQNVTFRCDPISEHNRLYWYRQTLGQGPEFLTYFQNEAQLEKSRLLSDRFSAERPKGSFSTLEIQRTEQGDSAMYLCASSFVGSSYEQYFGPGTRLTVT.

This clone was detected only once. This CDR3 reads CASIRQGANTEAFF. For the CDR3, the DNA is TGTGCCAGCATACGACAGGGGGCCAACACTGAAGCTTTCTTT. This chain joins TRBV28 and TRBJ1-1; 10 nucleotides align to TRBD1. CDR1 and CDR2 from the germline V gene are MDHEN and SYDVKM. This CDR3 is 14 amino acids long. J lost 2 bases, V lost 7 bases, and 4 bases had no gene match.

J is TRBJ2-7 and V is TRBV18, with D tentatively TRBD2 (6 bases). CDR1 is KGHSH, CDR2 LQKENI, per germline. The CDR3 has 15 residues. Trimming removed 6 bases from V and 0 bases from J, with 15 bases in between. The CDR3 nucleotides read TGTGCCAGCTCCCCCGGGACTGGATACTCCTACGAGCAGTACTTC. This encodes CASSPGTGYSYEQYF.

The genes are TRBV19 and TRBJ2-2, with no clear D. The germline CDR1 and CDR2 sequences are LNHDA and SQIVND (reference sequence). Trimming stripped 8 bases from V and 3 bases from J, with 10 bases between. The CDR3 consists of 13 residues. CDR3 DNA sequence: TGTGCCAGTGCCATGAGAGACACCGGGGAGCTGTTTTTT. It translates to CASAMRDTGELFF. Full variable domain (outside the CDR3, taken from reference TRBV19 and TRBJ2-2): DGGITQSPKYLFRKEGQNVTLSCEQNLNHDAMYWYRQDPGQGLRLIYYSQIVNDFQKGDIAEGYSVSREKKESFPLTVTSAQKNPTAFYLCASAMRDTGELFFGEGSRLTVL.

The chain has TRBV19 and TRBJ1-3; D call uncertain. The V gene's germline CDR1 is LNHDA and CDR2 SQIVND (reference sequence). The V end was cut by 5 bases, the J end by 4 bases, with 9 bases between. This CDR3 is 13 amino acids long. CDR3: CASSFGRGNTIYF. The CDR3 DNA reads TGTGCCAGTAGTTTTGGGAGGGGAAACACCATATATTTT.

This chain uses TRBV7-9 with TRBJ1-6, with D perhaps matching TRBD1 (5 bases). Trimming stripped 5 bases from V and 9 bases from J, with 11 bases between. CDR3 length: 13 residues. Germline V gene data show CDR1 as SEHNR and CDR2 as FQNEAQ (reference sequence). In DNA, the CDR3 is TGTGCCAGCAGCCCAGCCGGGGGTTCACCCCTCCACTTT. It yields the protein CASSPAGGSPLHF.

The CDR3 reads CASSRGTGELFF. In nucleotides, the CDR3 is TGCGCCAGCAGCCGGGGGACCGGGGAGCTGTTTTTT. This rearrangement joins TRBV4-1 to TRBJ2-2, with D possibly called TRBD1 or TRBD2 (5 bases each). The V gene's germline CDR1 is MGHRA and CDR2 YSYEKL. The CDR3 is 12 amino acids. V gave up 4 bases and J gave up 5 bases, with 5 bases separating them.

The V call is TRBV28, the J call TRBJ2-7; the match to TRBD2 covers 15 bases. After removal of 2 bases from V and 4 bases from J, the junction contained 6 bases not matched to a gene. Germline V gene data show CDR1 as MDHEN and CDR2 as SYDVKM. This CDR3 contains 17 residues. The CDR3 DNA reads TGTGCCAGCAGTTTACGTCGGACTAGCGGGAGGGCTTACGAGCAGTACTTC. Amino acids: CASSLRRTSGRAYEQYF.

The V and J genes are TRBV9 and TRBJ1-3; D remains unclear. Germline values: CDR1 SGDLS, CDR2 YYNGEE. The CDR3 consists of 17 residues. V was trimmed by 0 bases and J by 2 bases, leaving 15 bases between them. The chain's CDR3 is CASSVAPGGRTGNTIYF. For the CDR3, the DNA is TGTGCCAGCAGCGTAGCCCCCGGAGGGAGAACTGGAAACACCATATATTTT.

This chain links TRBV6-5 with TRBJ2-1; TRBD2 aligns across 12 bases. V shed 6 bases, J shed 8 bases, and the junction held 5 bases outside the gene matches. Germline V lookup: CDR1 MNHEY, CDR2 SVGAGI. CDR3 size: 14 residues. The CDR3 here is CASSMGLAGDEQFF. The CDR3, as DNA: TGTGCCAGCAGCATGGGACTAGCGGGCGATGAGCAGTTCTTC.

The chain combines TRBV28 with TRBJ1-2; D not resolved. Germline-derived CDR1 and CDR2 are MDHEN and SYDVKM. With 6 bases removed from V and 8 bases from J, the gap between germline ends came to 16 bases. This CDR3 has 13 amino acids. The CDR3 here is CASSATHRGGYTF. CDR3 bases: TGTGCCAGCAGCGCGACCCACAGAGGCGGCTACACCTTC.

This chain uses TRBV6-4 with TRBJ1-3; no clear D. V was pared by 0 bases and J by 4 bases, with 10 bases between. Germline loops: CDR1 MRHNA, CDR2 SNTAGT. CDR3 length: 15 residues. The CDR3 protein is CASSDSTPVGNTIYF. DNA for the CDR3: TGTGCCAGCAGTGACTCGACCCCCGTCGGAAACACCATATATTTT.

The chain carries TRBV4-3 and TRBJ2-1, with a tentative D call TRBD2 (6 bases). The V end was cut by 4 bases, the J end by 8 bases, with 15 bases between. Germline CDR1 reads LGHNA; CDR2 reads YSLEER. The CDR3 has 14 residues. The CDR3 bases are TGCGCCAGCAGCCCTCGACTAGGCGGCGATGAGCAGTTCTTC. As protein: CASSPRLGGDEQFF.

The chain joins TRBV5-1 to TRBJ2-2; no clear D gene. The CDR3 has 13 residues. Germline lookup yields CDR1 SGHRS and CDR2 YFSETQ. Trimming removed 1 base at V and 5 bases at J, with 6 bases between. This CDR3 reads CASSLSVTGELFF. DNA of the CDR3: TGCGCCAGCAGCTTGTCCGTGACCGGGGAGCTGTTTTTT.

This clone occurred once. The gene calls are TRBV6-1 and TRBJ1-5; 10 positions agree with TRBD1. CDR1 is MNHNS and CDR2 is SASEGT in the germline V gene. The CDR3 has 15 amino acids. After removal of 6 bases from V and 6 bases from J, the junction contained 8 bases not matched to a gene. The CDR3 reads CASRIDRGRGQPQHF. As DNA, the CDR3 is TGTGCCAGCAGGATCGACAGGGGGCGCGGTCAGCCCCAGCATTTT.

The chain combines TRBV28 with TRBJ2-7; 7 nucleotides line up with TRBD2. Germline CDR1 is MDHEN and CDR2 is SYDVKM. Trimming cost V 2 bases and J 1 base; bases outside gene matches: 2. This CDR3 comprises 14 residues. The CDR3 reads CASSLSGKSYEQYF. In DNA, the CDR3 is TGTGCCAGCAGTTTAAGCGGGAAATCCTACGAGCAGTACTTC.

The CDR3 region is CASSYSKLAQETQYF. The CDR3 nucleotides read TGTGCCAGCAGTTACTCGAAACTAGCGCAAGAGACCCAGTACTTC. This chain connects TRBV6-5 to TRBJ2-5; 7 nucleotides match TRBD2. The J segment lost 2 bases and the V segment lost 0 bases, leaving 3 bases of the junction unmatched. The CDR3 has 15 residues. Germline assignment: CDR1 MNHEY and CDR2 SVGAGI.

The table lists this clone with a few counts. The rearrangement joins TRBV7-6 to TRBJ2-7; 7 positions agree with TRBD1. The ends lost 5 bases at V and 3 bases at J; junction bases unmatched: 10. The CDR3 sequence is 15 residues long. Germline V gene sequence: CDR1 SGHVS, CDR2 FNYEAQ. This chain's CDR3 is CASSPDDRDGYEQYF. CDR3 in DNA: TGTGCCAGCAGCCCAGACGACAGGGATGGCTACGAGCAGTACTTC.